This passage covers 5 T cell receptor beta chains from one sample sequenced in a study of chemoradiotherapy in HPV16-positive cancers. TCRdb keeps only in-frame clones here, not all; method: immunoSEQ multiplex PCR. The table shows 65,000 to 80,000 clones, with 88% occurring only once. The sample was blood, taken from a patient who underwent chemoradiotherapy. The source is a human donor with HPV-associated anogenital cancer.

The rearrangement links TRBV27 to TRBJ1-1; D remains ambiguous. This CDR3 has 13 residues. Trimming took 0 bases from V and 4 from J, leaving 6 bases between them. Germline-derived CDR1 and CDR2 are MNHEY and SMNVEV (reference sequence). The CDR3 is CASSLSYGTEAFF. As DNA, the CDR3 is TGTGCCAGCAGTTTATCCTACGGCACTGAAGCTTTCTTT.

This clone appeared once. V is TRBV18 and J is TRBJ2-5, with D uncertain. Germline V gives CDR1 KGHSH, CDR2 LQKENI. CDR3 length: 18 residues. V lost 0 bases and J lost 2, with 19 bases in between. The CDR3: CASSPPQPVWNGQETQYF. CDR3 nucleotides: TGTGCCAGCTCACCACCACAGCCAGTATGGAATGGACAAGAGACCCAGTACTTC.

This sequence joins TRBV5-4 and TRBJ2-1, with 9 nucleotides matching TRBD1. This CDR3 is 14 amino acids long. Germline trimming cut 3 bases from V and 8 bases from J; bases unmatched to any gene: 6. Germline V gene data show CDR1 as SGHNT and CDR2 as YYREEE (reference sequence). This CDR3 reads CASSWGTGRDEQFF. The CDR3 nucleotides read TGTGCCAGCAGCTGGGGGACAGGGCGCGATGAGCAGTTCTTC.

This chain links TRBV27 with TRBJ2-3; 10 bases match TRBD2. The CDR3 has 15 residues. The germline V gene encodes CDR1 MNHEY and CDR2 SMNVEV (reference sequence). The V gene end was trimmed by 6 bases and the J gene end by 8 bases; junction bases not matched to a gene: 11. The CDR3 here is CASSISAGGRGTQYF. The CDR3 coding sequence is TGTGCCAGCAGCATATCAGCGGGAGGGCGAGGTACGCAGTATTTT.

This clone was seen only once. The V and J genes are TRBV5-1 and TRBJ2-1; D unclear. The V gene lost 9 bases and the J gene lost 9 bases, with 16 bases spanning the gap. The CDR3 is made up of 12 amino acids. The V gene's germline CDR1 is SGHRS and CDR2 YFSETQ. The CDR3 sequence: CATGVVGGEQFF. CDR3 bases: TGCGCCACGGGTGTTGTGGGTGGTGAGCAGTTCTTC.